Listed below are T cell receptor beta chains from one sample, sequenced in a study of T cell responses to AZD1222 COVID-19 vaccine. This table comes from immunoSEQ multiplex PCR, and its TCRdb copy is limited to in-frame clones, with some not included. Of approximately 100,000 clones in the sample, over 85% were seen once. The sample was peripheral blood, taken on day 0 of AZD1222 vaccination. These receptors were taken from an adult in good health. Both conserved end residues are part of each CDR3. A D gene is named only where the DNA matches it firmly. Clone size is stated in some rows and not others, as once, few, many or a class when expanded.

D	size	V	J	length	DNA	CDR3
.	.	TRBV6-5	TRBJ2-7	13	TGTGCCAGCAGGACCACCCCCGGGGCCGAGCAGTACTTC	CASRTTPGAEQYF
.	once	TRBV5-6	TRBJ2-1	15	TGTGCCAGCAGCCGGGCGGGGACAGCAGGGAATGAGCAGTTCTTC	CASSRAGTAGNEQFF
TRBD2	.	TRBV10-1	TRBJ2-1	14	TGCGCCAGCAGTGAGTCGGGGATGGGGGGGAAGCAGTTCTTC	CASSESGMGGKQFF
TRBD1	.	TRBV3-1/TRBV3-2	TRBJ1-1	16	TGTGCCAGCAGCCAAGGGACAGGGGGCTATTGGACTGAAGCTTTCTTT	CASSQGTGGYWTEAFF
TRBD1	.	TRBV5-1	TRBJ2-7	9	TGCGCCAGCCCGACAGGGGGGTACTTC	CASPTGGYF
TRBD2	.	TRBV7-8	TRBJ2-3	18	TGTGCCAGCAGCCTCCCGTATTTGGAAGCGGGAGATGGAGATACGCAGTATTTT	CASSLPYLEAGDGDTQYF
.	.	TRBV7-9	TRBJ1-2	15	TGTGCCAGCCCAGAGACCGGGACGGTGAACTATGGCTACACCTTC	CASPETGTVNYGYTF
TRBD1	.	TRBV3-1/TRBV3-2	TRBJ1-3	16	TGTGCCAGCAGCCAAGATTTTAGGGGGCCGGTTCCCACCATATATTTT	CASSQDFRGPVPTIYF
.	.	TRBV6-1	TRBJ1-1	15	TGTGCCAGCAGTGATGCGGGGGCTAGGAACACTGAAGCTTTCTTT	CASSDAGARNTEAFF
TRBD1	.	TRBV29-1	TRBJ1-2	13	TGCAGCGTTGACAGGGGGACTAACTATGGCTACACCTTC	CSVDRGTNYGYTF
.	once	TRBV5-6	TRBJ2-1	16	TGTGCCAGCAGCTTGATTATGGCTGGTTCCTACAATGAGCAGTTCTTC	CASSLIMAGSYNEQFF
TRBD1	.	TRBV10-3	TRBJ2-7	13	TGTGCCATCAGCGGGACAGGGACTCAAGAGCAGTACTTC	CAISGTGTQEQYF
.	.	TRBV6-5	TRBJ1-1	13	TGTGCCAGCAGTTACCACGAACGCACTGAAGCTTTCTTT	CASSYHERTEAFF
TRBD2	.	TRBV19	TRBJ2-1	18	TGTGCCAGTAGTAATCTAGCGGGGGGGCCGGGTTCCTACAATGAGCAGTTCTTC	CASSNLAGGPGSYNEQFF
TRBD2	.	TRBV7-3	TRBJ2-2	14	TGTGCCAGCAGCTTCGCGGGAGACACCGGGGAGCTGTTTTTT	CASSFAGDTGELFF
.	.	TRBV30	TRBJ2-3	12	TGTGCCTGGAGGGATTCGGGGGATACGCAGTATTTT	CAWRDSGDTQYF
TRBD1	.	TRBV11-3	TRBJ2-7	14	TGTGCCAGCAGCTTGGGGACAGGGGGCTACGAGCAGTACTTC	CASSLGTGGYEQYF
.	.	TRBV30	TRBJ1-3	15	TGTGCCTGTATTATTGAGGAGTTTTCTGGAAACACCATATATTTT	CACIIEEFSGNTIYF
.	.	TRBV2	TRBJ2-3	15	TGTGCCAGCAGTGAAGAGGGTAGAGAGGGAGATACGCAGTATTTT	CASSEEGREGDTQYF
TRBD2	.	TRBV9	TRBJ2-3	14	TGTGCCAGCAGCGTGACTAGCGGGGCAGATACGCAGTATTTT	CASSVTSGADTQYF
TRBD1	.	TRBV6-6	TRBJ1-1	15	TGTGCCAGCAGGAGACAGGGGGCGTCTCGCACTGAAGCTTTCTTT	CASRRQGASRTEAFF
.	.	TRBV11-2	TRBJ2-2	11	TGTGCCAGCAGCCTAACCGGGGAGCTGTTTTTT	CASSLTGELFF
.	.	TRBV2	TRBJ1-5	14	TGTGCCAGCAGTGAACGTCGGATCAATCAGCCCCAGCATTTT	CASSERRINQPQHF
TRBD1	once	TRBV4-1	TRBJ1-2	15	TGCGCCAGCAGCACACCGGGACAGGGGTCGTATGGCTACACCTTC	CASSTPGQGSYGYTF
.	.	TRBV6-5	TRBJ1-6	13	TGTGCCAGCAGGCCAGGGAACTATTCACCCCTCCACTTT	CASRPGNYSPLHF
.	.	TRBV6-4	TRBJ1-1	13	TGTGCCAGCAGTTCAAATCCGGACACTGAAGCTTTCTTT	CASSSNPDTEAFF
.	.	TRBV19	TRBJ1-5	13	TGTGCCAGTAGTGCTTATAGCAATCAGCCCCAGCATTTT	CASSAYSNQPQHF
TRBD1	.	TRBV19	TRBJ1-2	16	TGTGCCAGTACCTGGGCCCGTCCCGACAGGGGCTATGGCTACACCTTC	CASTWARPDRGYGYTF
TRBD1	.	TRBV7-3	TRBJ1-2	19	TGTGCCAGCAGCTTAACGACCCTCAACCTACAGGGGGGAGACTATGGCTACACCTTC	CASSLTTLNLQGGDYGYTF
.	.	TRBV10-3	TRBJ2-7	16	TGTGCCATCAGTGTTTTTTCCGGGGACAAAACCTACGAGCAGTACTTC	CAISVFSGDKTYEQYF
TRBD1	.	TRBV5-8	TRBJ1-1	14	TGTGCCAGCAGCCCGACAGGGACCAACACTGAAGCTTTCTTT	CASSPTGTNTEAFF
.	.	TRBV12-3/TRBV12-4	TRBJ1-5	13	TGTGCCAGCAGTTTAGGAGCCTCGGGGCCCCAGCATTTT	CASSLGASGPQHF
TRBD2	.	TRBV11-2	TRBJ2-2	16	TGTGCCAGCAATAAAGCGGGGGCGTCCAACACCGGGGAGCTGTTTTTT	CASNKAGASNTGELFF
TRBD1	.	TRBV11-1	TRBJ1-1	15	TGTGCCAGCATCCCGGACAGGGGCATGAACACTGAAGCTTTCTTT	CASIPDRGMNTEAFF
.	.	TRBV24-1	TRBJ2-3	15	TGTGCCACCAGTGACCCCTTGACAGGTAGAGATACGCAGTATTTT	CATSDPLTGRDTQYF
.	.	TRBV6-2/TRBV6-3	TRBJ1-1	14	TGTGCCAGCAGTGCGACGGGCAGGCACACTGAAGCTTTCTTT	CASSATGRHTEAFF
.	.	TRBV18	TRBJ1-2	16	TGTGCCAGCTCAGCATACCAGACACAAATCGACTATGGCTACACCTTC	CASSAYQTQIDYGYTF
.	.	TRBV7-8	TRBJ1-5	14	TGTGCCAGCAGCTTCGGTATTAGCAATCAGCCCCAGCATTTT	CASSFGISNQPQHF
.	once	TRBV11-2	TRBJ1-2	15	TGTGCCAGCAGCCCTTGGGTGGCAGGACCCTATGGCTACACCTTC	CASSPWVAGPYGYTF
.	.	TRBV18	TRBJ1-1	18	TGTGCCAGCTCACCGCCACCTGCCCTGGCTGGGGTGAACACTGAAGCTTTCTTT	CASSPPPALAGVNTEAFF
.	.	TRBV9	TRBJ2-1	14	TGTGCCAGCAGCGTAGGAACGGGCGGCGATGTGCAGTTCTTC	CASSVGTGGDVQFF
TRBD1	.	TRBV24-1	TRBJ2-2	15	TGTGCCACCACCTCGGACAGGGGGAGTACCGGGGAGCTGTTTTTT	CATTSDRGSTGELFF